These T cell receptor beta chains were read from a single sample in a study of blood T cell repertoires in COVID-19. Sequencing used immunoSEQ multiplex PCR; TCRdb keeps in-frame clones, though not all of them. Found here are 200,000 or so clones, about 80% of them singletons; the top ten hold around an eighth. The sample comprised peripheral blood. The receptors shown here come from a young man with active or convalescent COVID-19. Both conserved end residues are part of each CDR3. Each record gives: CDR3 DNA, CDR3 protein, D gene, V gene, CDR3 length, clone size, J gene. A D gene is named only where the DNA matches it firmly. Rows may omit the clone size; those that give it use once, few, many or a size class.

TGTGCCAGTACTGATCGGGGGGAGGTTCAGCCCCAGCATTTT CASTDRGEVQPQHF . TRBV19 14 few TRBJ1-5
TGTGCCAGCAGCCTCTCGGGAGCGGAGCAGTTCTTC CASSLSGAEQFF . TRBV14 12 . TRBJ2-1
TGTGCCAGCAGGGACAGCGCAGGAAACACCATATATTTT CASRDSAGNTIYF . TRBV2 13 . TRBJ1-3
TGCGCCAGCAGCCAAAAGCGGGCCCAGGTGGGCGAGCAGTACTTC CASSQKRAQVGEQYF . TRBV4-1 15 . TRBJ2-7
TGCGCCAGCAGCGCAGACAGGGGAGGGAATCAGCCCCAGCATTTT CASSADRGGNQPQHF TRBD1 TRBV4-1 15 . TRBJ1-5
TGTGCCAGCGTGCGGGGGGCGCCGTCCTCGAACACTGAAGCTTTCTTT CASVRGAPSSNTEAFF . TRBV28 16 . TRBJ1-1
TGTGCCAGCAGTGCGAACGTCGACAGGGTAGAGACCCAGTACTTC CASSANVDRVETQYF TRBD1 TRBV27 15 . TRBJ2-5
TGTGCCAGCAGCTCCCTGCTTCTAGCAACCAGCTCCTACAATGAGCAGTTCTTC CASSSLLLATSSYNEQFF . TRBV5-5 18 . TRBJ2-1
TGTGCCATCGAGGCCTCTGGAAACACCATATATTTT CAIEASGNTIYF . TRBV10-3 12 . TRBJ1-3
TGTGCCAGCAGCCCGCGCAGGGGGGATAGCAATCAGCCCCAGCATTTT CASSPRRGDSNQPQHF TRBD1 TRBV7-2 16 few TRBJ1-5
TGTGCCAGCAGCGAGAGCACAGGGTGGAATGAAAAACTGTTTTTT CASSESTGWNEKLFF . TRBV9 15 . TRBJ1-4
TGCGCCAGCAGCCAAGATCGGGCAGGGGGGATTTACGAGCAGTACTTC CASSQDRAGGIYEQYF . TRBV4-3 16 . TRBJ2-7
TGTGCCAGCAGTACCCGACATGCAACTAATGAAAAACTGTTTTTT CASSTRHATNEKLFF . TRBV6-5 15 . TRBJ1-4
TGCGCCAGCAGCTGGAGGGAGGACGGACAGGGAGGCCCTCACACTGAAGCTTTCTTT CASSWREDGQGGPHTEAFF TRBD1 TRBV5-1 19 . TRBJ1-1
TGTGCCAGTACGGGCAGGGCCCGTGAGGGCTACACCTTC CASTGRAREGYTF . TRBV19 13 . TRBJ1-2
TGCGCCAGCAGGGCGACTAGCGGGAGCTACGAGCAGTACTTC CASRATSGSYEQYF TRBD2 TRBV5-1 14 once TRBJ2-7
TGTGCCAGTAGGAGTCAACCCTCTGGAAACACCATATATTTT CASRSQPSGNTIYF . TRBV19 14 once TRBJ1-3
TGTGCCGGGGGGGCAGGGCAGCATCAGCCCCAGCATTTT CAGGAGQHQPQHF . TRBV2 13 few TRBJ1-5
TGTGCCAGCAGTTACTCCTTTATCGGGGCAGATACGCAGTATTTT CASSYSFIGADTQYF . TRBV6-2/TRBV6-3 15 . TRBJ2-3
TGTGCCAGCAGTTTACCAGCTCAGGGACAAACTGAAGCTTTCTTT CASSLPAQGQTEAFF . TRBV28 15 . TRBJ1-1
TGCAGCGGGCTCGGGACAGGGAACACCGGGGAGCTGTTTTTT CSGLGTGNTGELFF TRBD1 TRBV29-1 14 . TRBJ2-2
TGTGCCAGCAGCGGAGAAATGGGAGTCCGGAGCAGCACAGATACGCAGTATTTT CASSGEMGVRSSTDTQYF . TRBV9 18 . TRBJ2-3
TGTGCCAGCAGGAGCGGGTGGAATATACTGTTTTTT CASRSGWNILFF . TRBV27 12 . TRBJ1-4
TGTGCCTGGAGGAAGCGGGAGGCCCCAGATACGCAGTATTTT CAWRKREAPDTQYF TRBD2 TRBV30 14 few TRBJ2-3
TGTGCCACCAGTGTAACAGGGGGCTATGGCTACACCTTC CATSVTGGYGYTF TRBD1 TRBV7-2 13 few TRBJ1-2
TGTGCCAGCTCCGGGGGGGCTTCTCTCTTGTGGGCTTTCTTT CASSGGASLLWAFF . TRBV7-2 14 . TRBJ1-1
TGTGCCAGCAGTCTCGACGGGGGAAGCAATCAGCCCCAGCATTTT CASSLDGGSNQPQHF . TRBV2 15 once TRBJ1-5
TGTGCCAGCAGCTTCTCCTGGGCCGGGGAGACCAAAAACATTCAGTACTTC CASSFSWAGETKNIQYF . TRBV5-8 17 . TRBJ2-4
TGTGCCAGCAGCGTAGTTCTCGGGGACACTGAAGCTTTCTTT CASSVVLGDTEAFF . TRBV9 14 . TRBJ1-1
TGTGCCAGCAGGGAGAATCAGCCCCAGCATTTT CASRENQPQHF . TRBV6-6 11 . TRBJ1-5
TGTGCCTGGAGTCGAGTTAGCACAGATACGCAGTATTTT CAWSRVSTDTQYF . TRBV30 13 once TRBJ2-3
TGTGCCAGTAGTATTCAAGCGGGGACCTACAATGAGCAGTTCTTC CASSIQAGTYNEQFF TRBD2 TRBV19 15 . TRBJ2-1
TGCGCCAGCAGCCACCAGGGTGGATCCTACAATGAGCAGTTCTTC CASSHQGGSYNEQFF . TRBV4-3 15 . TRBJ2-1
TGTGCCAGCAGCCCCGGACAGGTCAACACCGGGGAGCTGTTTTTT CASSPGQVNTGELFF TRBD1 TRBV3-1/TRBV3-2 15 . TRBJ2-2
TGTGCCAGCAGCCATTGGGCAGGGGAATCACCCCTCCACTTT CASSHWAGESPLHF . TRBV14 14 . TRBJ1-6